In this sample, the clone carrying this TCR beta chain turned up a few times. These data originate in a study of T-cell reconstitution after alpha-beta-depleted transplantation in children. As it was prepared, the TCRbeta library received unique molecular identifiers. TCRdb analysed the PCR reads with MiXCR anew, one entry per CDR3 protein. This sample yields some 250,000 distinct CDR3 sequences, of which around 12% are seen a single time; around 2.8% belongs to the top ten. V gave up 0 bases and J gave up 2 bases; unmatched junction bases: 16. The CDR3 has 19 residues. Germline V lookup: CDR1 DFQATT, CDR2 SNEGSKA (reference sequence).

The chain combines TRBV20-1 with TRBJ2-5, with 9 nucleotides matching TRBD2. The source of this sequence is a human donor who donated a stem cell graft to a child with acute lymphoblastic leukemia. The sample was PBMCs from the stem cell graft donor, taken from the stem cell graft. This chain's CDR3 is CSARDRSSGRGGIQETQYF. DNA for the CDR3: TGCAGTGCTAGAGATAGGTCTAGCGGGCGGGGGGGGATTCAAGAGACCCAGTACTTC.